Below, 15 T cell receptor beta chains from the same sample are listed, as sequenced in a study of blood T cell repertoires in COVID-19. Method: immunoSEQ multiplex PCR; TCRdb's copy keeps in-frame clones and lacks some. This sample has over 150,000 clones; approximately 84% occur once, and the top ten carry 12% to 15%. The sample consisted of peripheral blood. These receptors all come from a man aged 18 to 29 with active or convalescent COVID-19.

V is TRBV5-4 and J is TRBJ1-1, with TRBD1 matching over 7 bases. Trimming took 4 bases from V and 0 from J; bases not matched to a gene: 6. Germline CDR1 reads SGHNT; CDR2 reads YYREEE (reference sequence). CDR3 length: 15 residues. CDR3 sequence: CASSRRDRVNTEAFF. CDR3 sequence (DNA): TGTGCCAGCAGCCGCCGGGACAGAGTGAACACTGAAGCTTTCTTT.

The gene calls are TRBV15 and TRBJ2-7; 10 bases agree with TRBD2. Germline V CDR1 and CDR2: LNHNV, YYDKDF (reference sequence). CDR3 length: 15 residues. The ends lost 3 bases at V and 6 bases at J; junction bases unmatched: 8. The CDR3: CATSRKASGRAEQYF. The CDR3 nucleotides read TGTGCCACCAGCAGGAAGGCCAGCGGGAGGGCCGAGCAGTACTTC.

This chain links TRBV5-1 with TRBJ2-3; the match to TRBD1 covers 7 bases. The CDR3 runs 15 residues. Germline CDR1 reads SGHRS; CDR2 reads YFSETQ. The V segment lost 0 bases and the J segment 2 bases; nucleotides outside the gene matches: 3. The CDR3 reads CASSLGTGHTDTQYF. DNA for the CDR3: TGCGCCAGCAGCTTGGGGACAGGTCACACAGATACGCAGTATTTT.

V gene TRBV6-1 combines with J gene TRBJ1-2; D is uncertain. Trimming took 1 base from V and 3 from J, leaving 9 bases between them. The CDR3 extends over 14 amino acids. The germline V gene has CDR1 MNHNS and CDR2 SASEGT. The CDR3 bases are TGTGCCAGCAGTGAAGATTGGCAGGACTATGGCTACACCTTC. Translated: CASSEDWQDYGYTF.

The V and J genes are TRBV5-1 and TRBJ1-1; TRBD1 might be the D (6 bases). The germline V gene encodes CDR1 SGHRS and CDR2 YFSETQ. This CDR3 is built from 15 residues. V was trimmed by 4 bases and J by 0 bases, leaving 13 bases between them. CDR3 sequence reads: CASSPGTLMNTEAFF. DNA of the CDR3: TGCGCCAGCAGCCCCGGGACACTGATGAACACTGAAGCTTTCTTT.

The V call is TRBV5-5, the J call TRBJ2-5, with D perhaps TRBD2 (5 bases). CDR1 and CDR2 (germline): SGHKS, YYEKEE (reference sequence). The CDR3 is made up of 13 amino acids. Trimming left V 2 bases short and J 5 bases short, with 10 bases between. This CDR3 reads CASSFGVRETQYF. The CDR3 DNA reads as TGTGCCAGCAGCTTCGGGGTTCGGGAGACCCAGTACTTC.

This clone appeared a single time. The V call is TRBV5-5, the J call TRBJ2-1; TRBD2 agrees at 7 bases. CDR1 is SGHKS, CDR2 YYEKEE, per germline (reference sequence). Losses at the gene ends were 0 bases for V and 1 base for J; bases not matched to a gene: 7. The CDR3 totals 17 residues. CDR3 sequence: CASSLGTSVRSYNEQFF. CDR3 DNA: TGTGCCAGCAGCTTGGGCACTAGCGTTCGGTCCTACAATGAGCAGTTCTTC.

The V call is TRBV3-1 (or the pseudogene TRBV3-2), the J call TRBJ2-5, with 11 nucleotides matching TRBD2. V was pared by 3 bases and J by 5 bases, with 8 bases of the junction left unmatched. The germline V gene encodes CDR1 LGHDT and CDR2 YNNKEL (reference sequence). CDR3 length: 16 amino acids. This chain's CDR3 is CASSQSSGGSGETQYF. The CDR3 nucleotides are TGTGCCAGCAGCCAGTCTAGCGGGGGGAGTGGGGAGACCCAGTACTTC.

The chain combines TRBV6-5 with TRBJ1-5; TRBD1 agrees at 9 bases. The germline V gene encodes CDR1 MNHEY and CDR2 SVGAGI. This CDR3 has 13 amino acids. V lost 5 bases and J lost 7; bases outside the gene matches: 3. The chain's CDR3 is CASSTGGRQPQHF. As DNA, the CDR3 is TGTGCCAGCAGTACAGGGGGCAGGCAGCCCCAGCATTTT.

The table lists this clone with a count of one. The chain couples TRBV6-5 to TRBJ2-1, with TRBD2 matching over 8 bases. This CDR3 region has 15 residues. V shed 5 bases and J 3 bases; nucleotides not matched to a gene: 6. The germline CDR1 and CDR2 sequences are MNHEY and SVGAGI. CDR3 nucleotide sequence: TGTGCCAGCAGTCCCAGCGGGAGAGGCTACAATGAGCAGTTCTTC. Protein sequence: CASSPSGRGYNEQFF.

V is TRBV29-1 and J is TRBJ1-4; the D is unclear. The CDR3 has 12 amino acids. From germline, CDR1 is SQVTM and CDR2 ANQGSEA. V was pared by 8 bases and J by 6 bases, with 13 bases between. The CDR3 is CSFRDQYEKLFF. In DNA, the CDR3 is TGCAGCTTCCGGGATCAATATGAAAAACTGTTTTTT.

As regards this clone: The same CDR3 can be traced to other DNA sequences in this sample. The gene calls are TRBV18 and TRBJ1-2; D may be TRBD1 (6 bases). Per germline, CDR1 KGHSH and CDR2 LQKENI. The CDR3 runs to 12 residues. Between the trimmed V and J ends, which lost 2 bases and 6 bases, there was a span of 7 bases. The CDR3 nucleotides read TGTGCCAGCTCACCAGGGGGCGATGGCTACACCTTC. Its translation: CASSPGGDGYTF.

The genes are TRBV19 and TRBJ2-7; 11 bases fit TRBD2. Per the germline V gene, CDR1 is LNHDA and CDR2 is SQIVND (reference sequence). Losses at the gene ends were 5 bases for V and 1 base for J; bases not matched to a gene: 4. The length of the CDR3 is 15 residues. The CDR3, as DNA: TGTGCCAGTAGTCCCACTAGCGGGAGTTCCTACGAGCAGTACTTC. Translating it yields CASSPTSGSSYEQYF.

The genes are TRBV29-1 and TRBJ2-3; unclear D gene. In germline, CDR1 is SQVTM, CDR2 ANQGSEA. V lost 8 bases, J lost 4 bases, and 19 bases lay in between. The length of the CDR3 is 14 residues. CDR3 residues: CSLSDRRQADTQYF. DNA of the CDR3: TGCAGCCTTTCCGACCGGCGGCAAGCAGATACGCAGTATTTT.

The chain employs TRBV3-1 (or the pseudogene TRBV3-2) and TRBJ1-2; the D gene is possibly TRBD1 (5 bases). CDR1 is LGHDT, CDR2 YNNKEL, per germline (reference sequence). The V end lost 0 bases, the J end lost 14 bases, and 13 bases lay between the germline ends. This CDR3 is 12 amino acids long. DNA of the CDR3: TGTGCCAGCAGCCAAGATCCGGGACGGGGGACCTTC. This translates into CASSQDPGRGTF.